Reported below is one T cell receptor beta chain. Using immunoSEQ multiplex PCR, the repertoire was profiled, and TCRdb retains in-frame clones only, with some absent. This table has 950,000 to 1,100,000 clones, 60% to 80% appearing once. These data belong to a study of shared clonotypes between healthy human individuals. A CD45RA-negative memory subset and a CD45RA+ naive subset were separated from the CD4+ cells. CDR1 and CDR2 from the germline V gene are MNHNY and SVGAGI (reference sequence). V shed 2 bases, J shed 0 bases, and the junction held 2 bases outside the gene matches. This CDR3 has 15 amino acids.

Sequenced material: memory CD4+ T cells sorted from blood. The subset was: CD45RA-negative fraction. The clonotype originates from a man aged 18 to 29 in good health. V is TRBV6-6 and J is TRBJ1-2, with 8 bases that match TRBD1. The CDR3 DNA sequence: TGTGCCAGCAGTTACGGACAGGGAACTAACTATGGCTACACCTTC. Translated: CASSYGQGTNYGYTF.